This TCR beta chain emerged from a study of T-cell memory formation after mild COVID-19. Study overall: Most TCR clusters belonged to a single donor. Whole-study results and caveats: Still unconfirmed is whether the second-wave clones peaking on day 37 recognized SARS-CoV-2.

TCRdb reprocessed the 5' RACE reads with MiXCR, giving one entry per CDR3 protein. The table shows 150,000 to 200,000 distinct CDR3 sequences, with roughly 31% occurring only once. Germline V lookup: CDR1 SGHRS, CDR2 YFSETQ. The CDR3 runs 14 residues. V shed 5 bases and J 6 bases; nucleotides not matched to a gene: 6. This clonotype was seen only a few times. Its antigen is currently unknown. This TCR was recovered from an adult woman who had mild COVID-19 (a few samples of this study predate the infection). Cell type and time point are not known. The sequencing input was PBMCs or a T cell subset sorted from them (not recorded which). The V and J genes are TRBV5-1 and TRBJ2-3; 10 bases are a match to TRBD2. The CDR3 nucleotides are TGCGCCAGCAGACCCGGGACTAGCGTGGATACGCAGTATTTT. It encodes CASRPGTSVDTQYF.